The entry that follows covers one T cell receptor (beta chain) sequence. As yet, its antigen is unknown. PCR used 60 Vbeta primers and 13 Jbeta primers. Data came from immunoSEQ multiplex PCR; TCRdb stores just in-frame clones and leaves some out. Among over 55,000 clones listed, around 87% were seen once. The sample is drawn from a study of cytomegalovirus exposure and HLA in healthy donors. Findings and limits, study-wide: Researchers reported from a later analysis that most CMV-associated TCR beta chains appeared HLA-restricted. Several of the most significant clusters appeared, in a later analysis, to be linked to common viral pathogens.

The germline gives CDR1 SNHLY, CDR2 FYNNEI. This CDR3 comprises 14 residues. With 6 bases clipped from V and 5 bases from J, the junction kept 4 bases outside the gene matches. The chain combines TRBV2 with TRBJ1-1, with 12 positions matching TRBD1. This clonotype was obtained from a man between 18 and 35 years old in good health and CMV-seronegative. Source material: PBMCs. The CDR3 nucleotides read TGTGCCAGCAGGGGGACAGGGGGCTGGACTGAAGCTTTCTTT. Its protein is CASRGTGGWTEAFF.